Here is one T cell receptor beta chain with its context. What it binds is unknown. This sample is drawn from a study of cytomegalovirus exposure and HLA in healthy donors. PCR used 60 Vbeta primers and 13 Jbeta primers. Only in-frame clones appear in the TCRdb table, and some are missing; sequencing was by immunoSEQ multiplex PCR. The sample consists of roughly 140,000 clones, approximately 84% of them appearing once. Findings and limits, study-wide: Follow-up analysis seemed to connect common viral pathogens with several of the most significant clusters identified. A classifier reportedly called cytomegalovirus status with high sensitivity and specificity. TCR beta sequences reportedly predicted most subjects' HLA-A and HLA-B alleles accurately.

With V trimmed by 6 bases and J by 2 bases, 5 bases remained unmatched. CDR3 length: 14 residues. CDR1 and CDR2 (germline): SGHTA, FQGNSA. Source material: PBMCs. The receptor was isolated from a woman in her sixties or seventies in good health and CMV-seropositive. This sequence joins TRBV7-2 and TRBJ1-2, with 8 bases fitting TRBD1. Written as DNA, the CDR3 is TGTGCCAGCAGACCAGACAGGGGAAACTATGGCTACACCTTC. This gives the protein CASRPDRGNYGYTF.